This is a list of T cell receptor beta chains from one sample in a study of blood T cells in healthy people across ages. TCRdb processed the 5' RACE reads anew with MiXCR; each CDR3 protein has one entry. The table includes 870,000 or so distinct CDR3 sequences, about 28% detected once. The sample was blood. The receptors stem from an elderly woman in good health. Each CDR3 is given with its conserved first and last residue. D genes are given only for firm matches. Clone size is given for some rows only: seen once, a few or many times, or a class if the clone is expanded.

J	V	size	D	DNA	CDR3
TRBJ1-1	TRBV27	.	TRBD1	TGTGCCAGCTGTCGACAGGGGTGGGAGGACACTGAAGCTTTCTTT	CASCRQGWEDTEAFF
TRBJ1-4	TRBV4-3	.	.	TGCGCCAGCAGCCAAGGGACGGGGGCAACTAATGAAAAACTGTTTTTT	CASSQGTGATNEKLFF
TRBJ2-2	TRBV21-1	.	.	TGTGCCAGCAGCAAAGAAGGTGAAGGGGCTAACACCGGGGAGCTGTTTTTT	CASSKEGEGANTGELFF
TRBJ1-1	TRBV27	few	.	TGTGCCAGCAGTTTATATCGGAGCAGGGGCACTGAAGCTTTCTTT	CASSLYRSRGTEAFF
TRBJ2-3	TRBV12-3/TRBV12-4	few	TRBD2	TGTGCCAGCACCCTACCAGGACTAGCGGGGCGCACAGATACGCAGTATTTT	CASTLPGLAGRTDTQYF
TRBJ2-3	TRBV7-2	few	.	TGTGCCAGCAGGGACGGGGGAAGGAACACAGATACGCAGTATTTT	CASRDGGRNTDTQYF
TRBJ1-1	TRBV20-1	.	.	TGCAGTGCTAGAGGGAGCTTAGGGGCTTTCTTT	CSARGSLGAFF
TRBJ2-5	TRBV27	many	.	TGTGCCAGCAGTTTAGCGGGGACTCGTCTGGGTTTGGAGACCCAGTACTTC	CASSLAGTRLGLETQYF
TRBJ2-1	TRBV12-3/TRBV12-4	few	.	TGTGCCAGCAAGGATCGGGACGGGGTAATCGATGAGCAGTTCTTC	CASKDRDGVIDEQFF
TRBJ2-7	TRBV7-2	many	.	TGTGCCAGCAGCTTGACGATGCTGTGGGAGCAGTACTTC	CASSLTMLWEQYF
TRBJ2-3	TRBV4-1	many	TRBD1	TGCGCCAGTAGACAGGGAAGGATGGATACGCAGTATTTT	CASRQGRMDTQYF
TRBJ1-2	TRBV10-3	many	.	TGTGCCAACGGAGACAGGCGATCTTCAATTAACTATGGCTACACCTTC	CANGDRRSSINYGYTF
TRBJ2-1	TRBV27	.	TRBD2	TGTGCCAGCAGTTTATTCTTCCTTGCGGGGGGGCGGGGGGAGCAGTTCTTC	CASSLFFLAGGRGEQFF
TRBJ1-5	TRBV28	few	.	TGTGCCACCTTGACCGGCGCCCTATATAGCAATCAGCCCCAGCATTTT	CATLTGALYSNQPQHF
TRBJ1-1	TRBV6-5	many	.	TGTGCCAGCAGTTACCTGGGGGTTCAGAACACTGAAGCTTTCTTT	CASSYLGVQNTEAFF